The rows below give T cell receptor beta chains drawn from one sample of a study of STAT3 mutations in large granular lymphocyte leukemia. Method: immunoSEQ multiplex PCR; TCRdb's copy keeps in-frame clones and lacks some. The sample has 10,000 to 15,000 clones, 88% seen once; the top ten hold 12%. Sequenced material: PBMCs. Source of these receptors: a human donor with T large granular lymphocyte leukemia. Some clones in this sample may be carry-over from other donors' samples. The CDR3 runs from the conserved cysteine through the conserved F or W. A D gene is named only where the DNA matches it firmly. A row's size may be missing; if present it is once, few, many or a size class.

>NA|TRBV4-3|NA|TRBJ2-7
CASSQDLSRFYEQYF
TGCGCCAGCAGCCAAGATCTGAGCAGGTTTTACGAGCAGTACTTC
>TRBD2|TRBV19|NA|TRBJ2-5
CASSIGGGGETQYF
TGTGCCAGTAGTATCGGCGGGGGGGGCGAGACCCAGTACTTC
>NA|TRBV5-6|NA|TRBJ1-1
CASSLGRGVTEAFF
TGTGCCAGCAGCTTGGGTAGGGGGGTTACTGAAGCTTTCTTT
>NA|TRBV5-6|NA|TRBJ2-1
CASSPRLVSVNEQFF
TGTGCCAGCAGCCCCCGGCTAGTCAGTGTAAATGAGCAGTTCTTC
>NA|TRBV5-1|NA|TRBJ2-3
CASSLWGAGTDTQYF
TGCGCCAGCAGCTTGTGGGGGGCCGGCACAGATACGCAGTATTTT
>NA|TRBV5-6|NA|TRBJ1-2
CASSLHGRWSYGYTF
TGTGCCAGCAGCTTGCACGGACGGTGGAGCTATGGCTACACCTTC
>TRBD1|TRBV12-5|NA|TRBJ1-2
CASGDRGIGYTF
TGTGCTAGTGGTGACAGGGGGATTGGCTACACCTTC
>NA|TRBV6-5|NA|TRBJ1-5
CASRRGGNQPQHF
TGTGCCAGCAGGCGGGGGGGCAATCAGCCCCAGCATTTT
>TRBD1|TRBV28|NA|TRBJ1-2
CASSLRQGMSYGYTF
TGTGCCAGCAGTTTAAGACAGGGGATGAGCTATGGCTACACCTTC
>NA|TRBV4-2|once|TRBJ1-5
CASSQDRAGSNQPQHF
TGTGCCAGCAGCCAAGATAGGGCCGGGAGCAATCAGCCCCAGCATTTT
>NA|TRBV25-1|NA|TRBJ1-2
CASSEEGTEGDGYTF
TGTGCCAGCAGTGAAGAAGGGACCGAGGGAGATGGCTACACCTTC
>NA|TRBV29-1|NA|TRBJ2-2
CSGGGQFGGELFF
TGCAGCGGAGGGGGGCAGTTCGGCGGGGAGCTGTTTTTT
>NA|TRBV6-1|NA|TRBJ1-2
CASTTGQKSNYGYTF
TGTGCCAGCACTACTGGACAGAAATCTAACTATGGCTACACCTTC
>NA|TRBV6-1|NA|TRBJ2-7
CASSDRAQGIHEQYF
TGTGCCAGCAGTGACCGGGCCCAAGGGATCCACGAGCAGTACTTC
>TRBD1|TRBV6-5|NA|TRBJ1-2
CASNTDRGHGYTF
TGTGCCAGCAATACAGACAGGGGCCATGGCTACACCTTC
>NA|TRBV5-6|NA|TRBJ2-3
CASSLTGDTQYF
TGTGCCAGCAGCTTGACGGGAGATACGCAGTATTTT
>NA|TRBV7-3|NA|TRBJ1-1
CASSFQGSHEAFF
TGTGCCAGCAGCTTTCAGGGTTCTCATGAAGCTTTCTTT
>NA|TRBV2|NA|TRBJ1-2
CASSGGEEGYGYTF
TGTGCCAGCAGTGGAGGGGAGGAGGGCTATGGCTACACCTTC
>NA|TRBV28|NA|TRBJ1-5
CASREGNQPQHF
TGTGCCAGCAGAGAAGGCAATCAGCCCCAGCATTTT
>NA|TRBV30|NA|TRBJ2-1
CAWSRTSHEQFF
TGTGCCTGGTCTAGAACTAGCCATGAGCAGTTCTTC
>TRBD1|TRBV7-7|NA|TRBJ2-5
CASSQGLGTVGTETQYF
TGTGCTAGCAGCCAGGGTCTCGGGACAGTCGGAACGGAGACCCAGTACTTC
>TRBD1|TRBV5-4|NA|TRBJ2-2
CASSLSWGQTGELFF
TGTGCCAGCAGCTTGAGTTGGGGACAGACCGGGGAGCTGTTTTTT
>NA|TRBV5-1|NA|TRBJ2-2
CASSSGPAGELFF
TGCGCCAGCAGTTCAGGTCCCGCCGGGGAGCTGTTTTTT
>NA|TRBV15|NA|TRBJ1-4
CATSRGPNEKLFF
TGTGCCACCAGCAGAGGACCTAATGAAAAACTGTTTTTT
>NA|TRBV27|few|TRBJ2-2
CASSWGASTGELFF
TGTGCCAGCAGTTGGGGGGCCAGTACCGGGGAGCTGTTTTTT
>NA|TRBV2|once|TRBJ2-2
CASSVRPGGSTGELFF
TGTGCCAGCAGCGTCCGTCCCGGGGGAAGCACCGGGGAGCTGTTTTTT
>NA|TRBV5-1|NA|TRBJ1-1
CASSLISVMNTEAFF
TGCGCCAGCAGCTTGATTTCGGTCATGAACACTGAAGCTTTCTTT
>TRBD1|TRBV5-4|NA|TRBJ1-1
CASSPQGTEAFF
TGTGCCAGCAGCCCACAGGGGACTGAAGCTTTCTTT
>NA|TRBV6-5|NA|TRBJ1-1
CASSYSGVMNTEAFF
TGTGCCAGCAGTTACTCAGGGGTGATGAACACTGAAGCTTTCTTT
>NA|TRBV18|NA|TRBJ2-5
CASSPFRQETQYF
TGTGCCAGCTCACCTTTCAGACAAGAGACCCAGTACTTC
>NA|TRBV4-1|NA|TRBJ1-4
CASSQEGTVSTNEKLFF
TGCGCCAGCAGCCAAGAGGGGACGGTGTCAACGAATGAAAAACTGTTTTTT
>NA|TRBV7-2|NA|TRBJ1-1
CASSLMNTEAFF
TGTGCCAGCAGCTTAATGAACACTGAAGCTTTCTTT
>TRBD1|TRBV7-2|NA|TRBJ1-1
CASSPRDRGVGVAFF
TGTGCCAGCAGCCCGCGTGACAGGGGAGTAGGTGTAGCTTTCTTT
>TRBD1|TRBV4-1|NA|TRBJ1-2
CASSFPDRGETNYGYTF
TGCGCCAGCAGTTTTCCGGACAGGGGAGAAACTAACTATGGCTACACCTTC
>NA|TRBV5-6|NA|TRBJ2-1
CASSNRGRLGSNEQFF
TGTGCCAGCAGCAACCGGGGGAGGCTGGGTTCCAATGAGCAGTTCTTC
>TRBD1|TRBV7-2|few|TRBJ1-4
CASSLVQGTHNEKLFF
TGTGCCAGCAGCCTAGTACAGGGGACCCATAATGAAAAACTGTTTTTT
>NA|TRBV7-8|NA|TRBJ2-3
CASSDGGTDTQYF
TGTGCCAGCAGCGACGGGGGCACAGATACGCAGTATTTT
>NA|TRBV10-2|NA|TRBJ2-2
CASSDTWTSNTGELFF
TGCGCCAGCAGTGATACGTGGACCTCGAACACCGGGGAGCTGTTTTTT
>TRBD1|TRBV6-6|NA|TRBJ1-6
CASSYDRGRSPLHF
TGTGCCAGCAGCTACGACAGGGGCCGGTCACCCCTCCACTTT
>TRBD1|TRBV6-5|few|TRBJ1-6
CASSPTGQGVFPLHF
TGTGCCAGCAGCCCGACGGGACAGGGTGTCTTCCCCCTCCACTTT
>TRBD2|TRBV28|NA|TRBJ2-7
CASSPHYTGLADYEQYF
TGTGCCAGCTCTCCCCATTACACGGGACTAGCGGACTACGAGCAGTACTTC
>NA|TRBV7-2|NA|TRBJ2-1
CASSFESPYNEQFF
TGTGCCAGCAGCTTCGAAAGCCCCTACAATGAGCAGTTCTTC
>NA|TRBV19|NA|TRBJ1-1
CASSPGPNTEAFF
TGTGCCAGTAGTCCAGGGCCGAACACTGAAGCTTTCTTT
>NA|TRBV5-1|NA|TRBJ2-7
CASSVQGSEQYF
TGCGCCAGCAGCGTACAGGGTAGCGAGCAGTACTTC
>NA|TRBV10-3|once|TRBJ1-5
CAISESNQPQHF
TGTGCCATCAGTGAGAGCAATCAGCCCCAGCATTTT
>NA|TRBV5-1|NA|TRBJ2-5
CASSEGTPPRETQYF
TGCGCCAGCAGCGAGGGGACACCACCCAGGGAGACCCAGTACTTC
>NA|TRBV27|NA|TRBJ1-5
CASSSNRVGNQPQHF
TGTGCCAGCAGTTCCAACAGGGTCGGCAATCAGCCCCAGCATTTT
>NA|TRBV5-1|NA|TRBJ1-1
CASSLEGRGTEAFF
TGCGCCAGCAGCTTGGAGGGAAGGGGCACTGAAGCTTTCTTT
>NA|TRBV10-3|NA|TRBJ1-2
CAIRFRARDGYYGYTF
NA
>NA|TRBV11-2|NA|TRBJ2-3
CASSAQGRARTDTQYF
TGTGCCAGCAGCGCGCAGGGGCGGGCCCGCACAGATACGCAGTATTTT
>NA|TRBV28|NA|TRBJ2-7
CASSFRGPLHEQYF
TGTGCCAGCAGTTTCAGAGGACCTCTCCACGAGCAGTACTTC
>NA|TRBV6-1|NA|TRBJ2-2
CATSPGLNTGELFF
TGTGCCACATCGCCGGGGCTGAACACCGGGGAGCTGTTTTTT
>NA|TRBV14|NA|TRBJ2-2
CASSQTQGGTGELFF
TGTGCCAGCAGCCAAACGCAGGGAGGTACCGGGGAGCTGTTTTTT
>TRBD1|TRBV28|once|TRBJ2-7
CASTARDRFYEQYF
TGTGCCAGCACTGCCCGGGACAGGTTTTACGAGCAGTACTTC